A single sample gave rise to the 3 T cell receptor beta chains below, sequenced in a study of OX40 agonist ivuxolimab in advanced cancers. Assay: immunoSEQ multiplex PCR; the TCRdb copy retains only in-frame clones and omits some. The data contain more than 75,000 clones, around four fifths of them singletons. Sequenced material: CD4+ or CD8+ T cells sorted from blood, taken in a trial of the OX40 agonist ivuxolimab. The source of these receptors is an adult with an advanced solid tumor such as melanoma, head and neck, liver or kidney cancer.

This clone was counted a single time. The genes are TRBV21-1 and TRBJ1-3; the table's D call of TRBD1 was not tested on the DNA. TRBV21-1 is assigned pseudogene status. The CDR3 sequence is 14 residues long. DNA for the CDR3: TGTGCCAGTCTACAGGCCTCCTCTGGAAACACCATATATTTT. Its translation: CASLQASSGNTIYF.

The rearrangement joins TRBV28 to TRBJ1-6; no firm D call. Germline assignment: CDR1 MDHEN and CDR2 SYDVKM. V lost 3 bases and J lost 8, with 14 bases in between. The CDR3 is made up of 15 amino acids. The CDR3 protein is CASSFGKGYDSPLHF. CDR3 sequence (DNA): TGTGCCAGCAGTTTCGGGAAAGGGTATGATTCACCCCTCCACTTT.

The chain uses TRBV30 and TRBJ2-2, with D maybe TRBD2 (6 bases). The CDR3 contains 16 residues. Germline CDR1 and CDR2: GTSNPN and SVGIG (reference sequence). V was clipped by 0 bases and J by 4 bases, with 15 bases between them. CDR3 sequence: CAWSVRRQGGTGELFF. The CDR3 coding sequence is TGTGCCTGGAGTGTACGAAGGCAGGGAGGCACCGGGGAGCTGTTTTTT.